The rows below give T cell receptor beta chains drawn from one sample of a study of molecular identifiers for immune sequencing clone quantification. One entry per CDR3 protein results from TCRdb running MiXCR on the PCR reads. The sample carries approximately 550,000 distinct CDR3 sequences, 20% to 25% recorded once. Sample: naive CD8+ T cells from blood, with Jurkat cell RNA spiked in. Receptors were obtained from a human donor in good health. Some libraries in this study had Jurkat cell RNA spiked in. Each CDR3 is given without its conserved first and last residue. Each record gives: V gene, D gene, CDR3 length, CDR3 protein. D genes are given only for firm matches.

>TRBV18|NA|13
ASPHRENGFNEQF
>TRBV12-3/TRBV12-4|NA|15
ASSFLPDLANTDTQY
>TRBV7-9|NA|13
ASSLVTGTKNIQY
>TRBV5-1|NA|14
ASSFLSSSGANVLT
>TRBV7-6|NA|14
ASSPFRTAQAYEQY
>TRBV6-2/TRBV6-3|NA|13
ASSYPSRVDYGYT
>TRBV30|NA|12
AWSEGGGADTQY
>TRBV30|NA|10
AWSVDTGELF
>TRBV14|NA|10
ASSQGLGELF
>TRBV11-2|NA|11
ASSLRGNDEQY
>TRBV9|TRBD1|15
ASSVIGTGANTGELF
>TRBV3-1|TRBD2|14
ASSQDEGAGVGIQY
>TRBV7-2|NA|14
ASSLFYFGAYNEQF
>TRBV4-3|NA|16
ASSQDFYPTPSTDTQY
>TRBV4-3|NA|15
ASSQDFRTGTYNEQF
>TRBV19|NA|14
ASSIVGGVSTDTQY